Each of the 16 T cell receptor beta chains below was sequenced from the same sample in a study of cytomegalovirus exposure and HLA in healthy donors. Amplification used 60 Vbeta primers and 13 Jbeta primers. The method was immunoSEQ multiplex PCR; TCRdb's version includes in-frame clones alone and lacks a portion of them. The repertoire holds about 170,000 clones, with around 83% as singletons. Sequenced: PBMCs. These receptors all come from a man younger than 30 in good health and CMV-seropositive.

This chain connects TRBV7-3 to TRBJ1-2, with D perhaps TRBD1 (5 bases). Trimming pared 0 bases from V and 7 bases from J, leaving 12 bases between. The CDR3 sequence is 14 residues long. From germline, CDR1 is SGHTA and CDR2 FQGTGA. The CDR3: CASSLTGGDGGYTF. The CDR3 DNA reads TGTGCCAGCAGCTTAACGGGGGGAGATGGTGGCTACACCTTC.

CDR3: CASLRTGDNQPQHF. For the CDR3, the DNA is TGTGCCAGTCTCAGGACAGGTGACAATCAGCCCCAGCATTTT. The V and J genes are TRBV19 and TRBJ1-5; 7 bases agree with TRBD1. Trimming at V came to 8 bases and at J to 3 bases, leaving 7 bases not matched to a gene. Germline V gives CDR1 LNHDA, CDR2 SQIVND (reference sequence). The CDR3 is 14 amino acids.

The CDR3 region is CATSSNQRNEQFF. The CDR3 region has the DNA TGTGCCACCAGCAGCAATCAGCGCAATGAGCAGTTCTTC. The gene calls are TRBV15 and TRBJ2-1, with no clear D. Trimming cost V 3 bases and J 6 bases, with 9 bases left between them. The CDR3 consists of 13 residues. Germline V gene lookup returns CDR1 LNHNV and CDR2 YYDKDF (reference sequence).

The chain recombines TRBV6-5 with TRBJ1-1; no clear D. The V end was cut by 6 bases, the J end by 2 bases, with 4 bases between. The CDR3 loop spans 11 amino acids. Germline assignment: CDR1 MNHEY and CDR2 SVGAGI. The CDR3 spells CASSINTEAFF. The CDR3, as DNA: TGTGCCAGCAGCATTAACACTGAAGCTTTCTTT.

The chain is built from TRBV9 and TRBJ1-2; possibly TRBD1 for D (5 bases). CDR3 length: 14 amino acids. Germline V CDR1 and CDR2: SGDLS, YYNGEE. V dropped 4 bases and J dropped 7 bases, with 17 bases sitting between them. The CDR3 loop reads CASSTRDPQGGYTF. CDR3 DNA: TGTGCCAGCAGCACCCGTGACCCGCAGGGTGGCTACACCTTC.

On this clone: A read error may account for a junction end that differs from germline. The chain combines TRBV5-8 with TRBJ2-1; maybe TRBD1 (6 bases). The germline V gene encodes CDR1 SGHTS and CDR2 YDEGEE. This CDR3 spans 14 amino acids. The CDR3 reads CASSLAPLQGLQFF. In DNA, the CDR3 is TGTGCCAGCAGTTTGGCCCCTCTTCAGGGGTTGCAGTTCTTC.

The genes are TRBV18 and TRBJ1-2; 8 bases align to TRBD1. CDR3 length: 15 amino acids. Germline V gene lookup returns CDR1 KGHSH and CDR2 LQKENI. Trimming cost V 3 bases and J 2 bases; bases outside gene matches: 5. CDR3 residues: CASSPTGETNYGYTF. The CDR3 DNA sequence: TGTGCCAGCTCACCGACAGGGGAAACCAACTATGGCTACACCTTC.

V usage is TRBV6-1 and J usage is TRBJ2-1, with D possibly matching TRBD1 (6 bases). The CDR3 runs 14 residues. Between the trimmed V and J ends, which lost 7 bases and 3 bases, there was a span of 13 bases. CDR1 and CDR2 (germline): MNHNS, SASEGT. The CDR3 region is CASNRAGNYNEQFF. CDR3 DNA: TGTGCCAGCAACAGGGCAGGGAACTACAATGAGCAGTTCTTC.

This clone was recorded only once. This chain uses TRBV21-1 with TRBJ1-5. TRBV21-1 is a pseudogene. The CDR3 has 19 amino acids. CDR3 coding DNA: TGTGCCAGCAGCAAATTATGGACCCGGGGGTTGTATAGCAATCAGCCCCAGCATTTT. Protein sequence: CASSKLWTRGLYSNQPQHF.

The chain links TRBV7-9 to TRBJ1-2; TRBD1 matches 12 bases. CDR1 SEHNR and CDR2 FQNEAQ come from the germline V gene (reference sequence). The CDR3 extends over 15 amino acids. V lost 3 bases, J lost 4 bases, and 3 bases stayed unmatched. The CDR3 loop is CASSLGTGGSYGYTF. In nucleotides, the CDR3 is TGTGCCAGCAGCTTGGGGACAGGGGGCAGCTATGGCTACACCTTC.

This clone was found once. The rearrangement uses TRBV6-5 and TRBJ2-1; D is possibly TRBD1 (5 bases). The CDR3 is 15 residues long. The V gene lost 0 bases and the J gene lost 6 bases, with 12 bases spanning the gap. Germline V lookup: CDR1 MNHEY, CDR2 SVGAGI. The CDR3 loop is CASSYSGALTNEQFF. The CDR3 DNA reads TGTGCCAGCAGTTACTCAGGGGCCTTAACCAATGAGCAGTTCTTC.

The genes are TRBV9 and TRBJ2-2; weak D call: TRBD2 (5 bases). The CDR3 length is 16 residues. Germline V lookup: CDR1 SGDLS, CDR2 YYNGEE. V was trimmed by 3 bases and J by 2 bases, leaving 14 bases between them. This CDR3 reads CASSAGDHLNTGELFF. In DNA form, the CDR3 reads TGTGCCAGCAGCGCCGGGGATCACCTTAACACCGGGGAGCTGTTTTTT.

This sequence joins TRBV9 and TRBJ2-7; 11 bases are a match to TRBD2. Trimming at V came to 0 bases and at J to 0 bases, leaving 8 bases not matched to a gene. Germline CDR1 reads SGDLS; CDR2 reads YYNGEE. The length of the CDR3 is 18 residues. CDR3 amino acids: CASSVAASGGTSSYEQYF. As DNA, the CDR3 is TGTGCCAGCAGCGTAGCCGCTAGCGGGGGGACCAGCTCCTACGAGCAGTACTTC.

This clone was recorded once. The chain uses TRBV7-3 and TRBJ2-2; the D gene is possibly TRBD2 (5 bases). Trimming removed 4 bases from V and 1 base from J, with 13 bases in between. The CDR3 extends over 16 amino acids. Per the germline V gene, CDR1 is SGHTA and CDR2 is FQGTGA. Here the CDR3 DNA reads TGTGCCAGCAGCTACCCTGACGGGATGAACACCGGGGAGCTGTTTTTT. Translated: CASSYPDGMNTGELFF.

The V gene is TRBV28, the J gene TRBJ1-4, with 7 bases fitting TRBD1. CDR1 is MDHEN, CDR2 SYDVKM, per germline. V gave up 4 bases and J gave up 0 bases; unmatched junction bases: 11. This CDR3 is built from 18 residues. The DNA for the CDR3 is TGTGCCAGCAGTTCCCGGACAGGAAACACTGCAACTAATGAAAAACTGTTTTTT. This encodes CASSSRTGNTATNEKLFF.

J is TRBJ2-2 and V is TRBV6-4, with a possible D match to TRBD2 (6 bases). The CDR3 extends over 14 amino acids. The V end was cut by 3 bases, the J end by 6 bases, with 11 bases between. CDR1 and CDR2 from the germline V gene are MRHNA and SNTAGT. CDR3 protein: CASSEREDSGELFF. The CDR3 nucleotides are TGTGCCAGCAGTGAAAGGGAGGATTCCGGGGAGCTGTTTTTT.